This T cell receptor (beta chain) was identified in a study of naive and memory T cell subsets. Points from the study as a whole: Far more TCRs reportedly came from tuberculin skin test site biopsies. TCR transcript changes with activation or differentiation may affect this RNA method. Delayed type IV hypersensitivity infiltration was taken to explain higher tuberculin-site TCR counts.

Amplification of ligated cDNA took four PCR rounds with SP2 and nested alpha and beta constant primers. TCRdb re-called the UMI-ligation and nested PCR reads through MiXCR, storing one row per CDR3 protein. The sample lists some 40,000 distinct CDR3 sequences; 11% were seen once. This sample's treatment: skin biopsy from PPD injection site in Mantoux-positive individual. An oligonucleotide containing a UMI was ligated to the 3' end of TCR cDNA. Unsorted total RNA, roughly 1 to 1000 ng, was DNase treated before reverse transcription. This clonotype was counted at least ten times. What it binds is unknown. This CDR3 contains 14 residues. Trimming removed 2 bases at V and 4 bases at J, with 15 bases between. Germline CDR1 and CDR2: DFQATT and SNEGSKA (reference sequence).

This clonotype originated in an adult in good health. The chain carries TRBV20-1 and TRBJ2-7; no definite D call. The input for sequencing was skin, taken from a tuberculin skin test site. CDR3 loop: CSARMAEPRYEQYF. The CDR3 coding sequence is TGCAGTGCTAGAATGGCAGAGCCGAGGTACGAGCAGTACTTC.